This T cell receptor beta chain appears in the sequencing data of a study of spatial heterogeneity in lung cancer. Points from the study as a whole: Among blood samples, ubiquitous expanded tumor TCRs appeared more at resection than at follow-up.

Regarding time point: blood at routine non-recurrence follow-up after resection. Sequencing was performed on whole RNA extracted from tumor and nontumor lung tissue, or from frozen PBMC, and the material was left unsorted. TCRdb reprocessed the 5' RACE reads via MiXCR and lists one record per CDR3 protein. The sample includes around 110,000 distinct CDR3 sequences, 10% to 15% of them seen just once. This clonotype has more than one count but fewer than ten. The antigen is unknown. Trimming removed 9 bases at V and 10 bases at J, with 16 bases between. The CDR3 extends over 13 amino acids. Germline V CDR1 and CDR2: SGHDN, FVKESK.

The clonotype comes from a male donor with early-stage non-small cell lung cancer. The sample was PBMCs, taken at follow-up. J is TRBJ1-6 and V is TRBV14; D might be TRBD1 (5 bases). The CDR3 loop is CASSDSLGSPLHF. CDR3 DNA: TGTGCCAGTTCCGACAGCCTGGGATCACCCCTCCACTTT.